The 4 T cell receptor beta chains reported below all come from one sample, sequenced in a study of T cells of healthy individuals. Each CDR3 protein is one row after TCRdb ran MiXCR on the 5' RACE reads. The table has about 57,000 distinct CDR3 sequences, 15% to 20% seen once. These receptors originate from a human donor in good health.

This clonotype was observed at least ten times. This chain joins TRBV4-1 and TRBJ1-4; D is possibly TRBD1 (6 bases). Trimming took off 4 bases at V and 6 bases at J, with 6 bases between the two ends. The CDR3 is 12 residues long. CDR1 is MGHRA and CDR2 is YSYEKL in the germline V gene. Written as DNA, the CDR3 is TGCGCCAGCAGCCCAGGGGATGAAAAACTGTTTTTT. Translated: CASSPGDEKLFF.

This clonotype occurred many times. CDR3 bases: TGCAGCGTTACCCTGGAAGAGGGGCGGCTGAGGTGGACCCAGTACTTC. Amino acids: CSVTLEEGRLRWTQYF. The chain uses TRBV29-1 and TRBJ2-5, with D perhaps given as TRBD1 or TRBD2 (5 bases each). CDR1 and CDR2 from the germline V gene are SQVTM and ANQGSEA. Between the trimmed V and J ends, which lost 5 bases and 7 bases, there was a span of 26 bases. The CDR3 is 16 amino acids. The full variable domain, completed using reference TRBV29-1 and TRBJ2-5, is SAVISQKPSRDICQRGTSLTIQCQVDSQVTMMFWYRQQPGQSLTLIATANQGSEATYESGFVIDKFPISRPNLTFSTLTVSNMSPEDSSIYLCSVTLEEGRLRWTQYFGPGTRLLVL.

This chain uses TRBV7-9 with TRBJ2-7, with TRBD2 identical over 7 bases. The CDR3 spans 15 residues. The germline V gene encodes CDR1 SEHNR and CDR2 FQNEAQ (reference sequence). V lost 6 bases to trimming and J lost 4 bases; unmatched junction nucleotides: 12. The CDR3 DNA reads as TGTGCCAGCAGTTCTGAGGGTAGCGGGTTTTACGAGCAGTACTTC. Amino acids: CASSSEGSGFYEQYF.

This clonotype came up a few times. This rearrangement joins TRBV9 to TRBJ1-2; 7 bases line up with TRBD1. The CDR3 loop spans 12 amino acids. V lost 3 bases to trimming and J lost 8 bases; unmatched junction nucleotides: 4. The germline V gene encodes CDR1 SGDLS and CDR2 YYNGEE. For the CDR3, the DNA is TGTGCCAGCAGCGCACAGGGGTACGGCTACACCTTC. It yields the protein CASSAQGYGYTF.